This TCR beta chain was recorded in a study of blood T cells in healthy people across ages. Study context: About one barcoded beta molecule was captured per two T cells (by template switching).

Trimming removed 0 bases at V and 10 bases at J, with 19 bases between. This CDR3 comprises 15 residues. Germline CDR1 is DFQATT and CDR2 is SNEGSKA (reference sequence). This clonotype was counted only a few times. What it binds is unknown. Study-level results: Naive T cell percentage and TCR beta diversity correlated strongly.

Primed by a sample-barcoded 5' primer and a J-beta primer mix, a second PCR proceeded for 7 to 11 cycles. One entry per CDR3 protein results from TCRdb running MiXCR on the 5' RACE reads. The sample contains some 850,000 distinct CDR3 sequences, roughly 25% of which appear only once. The same data also contributed to another study, on T cells of mothers and their children. That report notes: Related mother-child pairs showed slightly, non-significantly higher overlap than unrelated pairs.

This chain links TRBV20-1 with TRBJ2-1; D is tentatively TRBD1 or TRBD2 (5 bases each). The material sequenced was blood. The sequence derives from a boy aged 5-17 years in good health. The CDR3 DNA reads as TGCAGTGCTAGAGATGGGGGTTCGGAAAGTCGCGAGCAGTTCTTC. Translation: CSARDGGSESREQFF.